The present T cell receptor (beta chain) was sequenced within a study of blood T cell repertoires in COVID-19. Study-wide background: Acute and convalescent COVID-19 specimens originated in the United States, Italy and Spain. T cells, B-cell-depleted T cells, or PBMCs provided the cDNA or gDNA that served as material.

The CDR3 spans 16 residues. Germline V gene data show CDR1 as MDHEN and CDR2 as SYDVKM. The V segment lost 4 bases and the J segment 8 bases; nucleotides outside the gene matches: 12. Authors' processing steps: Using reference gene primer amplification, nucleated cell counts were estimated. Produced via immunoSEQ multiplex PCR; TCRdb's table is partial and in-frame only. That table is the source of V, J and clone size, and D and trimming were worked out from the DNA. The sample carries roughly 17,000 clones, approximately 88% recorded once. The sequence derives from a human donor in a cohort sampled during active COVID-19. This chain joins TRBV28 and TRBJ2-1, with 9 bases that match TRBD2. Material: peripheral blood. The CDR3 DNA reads TGTGCCAGCAGTTCCCCTAAGGCGGGAGGGCCCCATGAGCAGTTCTTC. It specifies CASSSPKAGGPHEQFF.